Presented here are 11 T cell receptor beta chains from one specimen sequenced in a study of OX40 agonist ivuxolimab in advanced cancers. Assay used: immunoSEQ multiplex PCR; TCRdb lists only in-frame clones, some missing. The sample includes 15,000 to 20,000 clones, around 87% seen only once; the top ten take about a third. The source material was CD4+ or CD8+ T cells sorted from blood, sampled in a trial of the OX40 agonist ivuxolimab. Receptors were obtained from an adult with an advanced solid tumor such as melanoma, head and neck, liver or kidney cancer.

The gene calls are TRBV7-2 and TRBJ2-3; 7 nucleotides match TRBD1. V dropped 4 bases and J dropped 0; count of bases not matched to a gene: 13. The CDR3 has 18 amino acids. The germline V gene has CDR1 SGHTA and CDR2 FQGNSA. Written as DNA, the CDR3 is TGTGCCAGCAGCTATTCCGGGACAGTTCTTTCTAGCACAGATACGCAGTATTTT. This sequence encodes CASSYSGTVLSSTDTQYF.

This clone occurred a few times. The gene calls are TRBV5-6 and TRBJ1-1; D call uncertain. CDR1 and CDR2 from the germline V gene are SGHDT and YYEEEE. The V and J ends lost 4 bases and 2 bases respectively, with 9 bases between them. The CDR3 has 13 amino acids. CDR3 sequence: CASSLWINTEAFF. CDR3 sequence (DNA): TGTGCCAGCAGCCTCTGGATAAACACTGAAGCTTTCTTT.

For the CDR3, the DNA is TGCAGCGTTACGGACTGGAACCCCTACGAGCAGTACTTC. This gives the protein CSVTDWNPYEQYF. The gene calls are TRBV29-1 and TRBJ2-7, with a possible D match to TRBD2 (5 bases). V dropped 5 bases and J dropped 2 bases, with 13 bases sitting between them. CDR3 length: 13 residues. CDR1 and CDR2 (germline): SQVTM, ANQGSEA.

This clone was seen a single time. The chain uses TRBV4-2 and TRBJ2-2; 10 bases are shared with TRBD2. This CDR3 is 15 amino acids long. Germline V gene lookup returns CDR1 LGHNA and CDR2 YNFKEQ. The J segment lost 3 bases and the V segment lost 5 bases, leaving 3 bases of the junction unmatched. CDR3 in DNA: TGTGCCAGCAGCAAAGCGGGAGGGCACACCGGGGAGCTGTTTTTT. Its translation is CASSKAGGHTGELFF.

The gene calls are TRBV4-3 and TRBJ1-2, with D hard to call. The germline V gene encodes CDR1 LGHNA and CDR2 YSLEER. The CDR3 totals 15 residues. The V end was cut by 0 bases, the J end by 8 bases, with 16 bases between. The CDR3 nucleotides read TGCGCCAGCAGCCAAGATGAGGGTCTGGCTATGGGCTACACCTTC. This encodes CASSQDEGLAMGYTF.

The V call is TRBV4-1, the J call TRBJ2-2; D is unresolved. Trimming left V 1 base short and J 1 base short, with 7 bases between. This CDR3 is 15 amino acids long. Germline V CDR1 and CDR2: MGHRA, YSYEKL. The CDR3 region is CASSQGPMNTGELFF. CDR3 DNA sequence: TGCGCCAGCAGCCAAGGGCCGATGAACACCGGGGAGCTGTTTTTT.

The CDR3, as DNA: TGTGCCAGCAGCTTAATGTCAGGAGAAGAGACCCAGTACTTC. It specifies CASSLMSGEETQYF. The V gene is TRBV7-9, the J gene TRBJ2-5; D gene uncertain. V was trimmed by 2 bases and J by 3 bases, leaving 10 bases between them. The CDR3 contains 14 residues. CDR1 SEHNR and CDR2 FQNEAQ come from the germline V gene (reference sequence).

The V call is TRBV11-3, the J call TRBJ2-2, with D possibly TRBD2 on 6 matching bases. Trimming removed 5 bases from V and 0 bases from J, with 10 bases in between. Germline CDR1 SGHNT, CDR2 YENEEA. The CDR3 contains 15 residues. Written as DNA, the CDR3 is TGTGCCAGCAGCGGGACTTCCGCGAACACCGGGGAGCTGTTTTTT. It encodes CASSGTSANTGELFF.

The rearrangement uses TRBV27 and TRBJ2-1, with 14 bases fitting TRBD2. V trimming: 6 bases; J trimming: 9 bases; junction bases outside the gene matches: 10. Germline V gives CDR1 MNHEY, CDR2 SMNVEV (reference sequence). CDR3 size: 16 residues. CDR3 region: CASRLLTSGRAPEQFF. DNA of the CDR3: TGTGCCAGCAGGCTACTGACTAGCGGGAGGGCCCCTGAGCAGTTCTTC.

The rearrangement joins TRBV6-1 to TRBJ2-7, with D unresolved. V lost 4 bases and J 6 bases, leaving 10 bases between the germline ends. This CDR3 has 12 amino acids. From germline, CDR1 is MNHNS and CDR2 SASEGT. The DNA for the CDR3 is TGTGCCAGCAGTGTAGGCAGAATCGAGCAGTACTTC. This sequence encodes CASSVGRIEQYF.

This sequence joins TRBV7-2 and TRBJ1-1, with D possibly matching TRBD1 (6 bases). From germline, CDR1 is SGHTA and CDR2 FQGNSA. V lost 1 base and J 5 bases, leaving 8 bases between the germline ends. The CDR3 covers 13 residues. CDR3 protein: CASSLGGQTEAFF. The CDR3 nucleotides read TGTGCCAGCAGCTTAGGCGGACAGACTGAAGCTTTCTTT.